This TCR beta chain is drawn from a study of blood T cell repertoires in COVID-19. Across the whole study: Samples of COVID-19 (acute and convalescent) were obtained from the United States, Italy and Spain.

The data were produced by immunoSEQ multiplex PCR, yet TCRdb's version contains in-frame clones alone and is incomplete. The sample includes 70,000 to 75,000 clones, 88% of them seen just once. V was trimmed by 4 bases and J by 7 bases, leaving 14 bases between them. The germline CDR1 and CDR2 sequences are KGHSH and LQKENI. The CDR3 is made up of 15 amino acids. This clone was found a few times. Material: peripheral blood. This TCR derives from a human donor in a cohort sampled during active COVID-19. This chain links TRBV18 with TRBJ1-6; TRBD1 might be the D (6 bases). The CDR3 protein is CASSLEGQQNSPLHF. The CDR3 DNA follows: TGTGCCAGCTCACTTGAAGGACAGCAAAATTCACCCCTCCACTTT.